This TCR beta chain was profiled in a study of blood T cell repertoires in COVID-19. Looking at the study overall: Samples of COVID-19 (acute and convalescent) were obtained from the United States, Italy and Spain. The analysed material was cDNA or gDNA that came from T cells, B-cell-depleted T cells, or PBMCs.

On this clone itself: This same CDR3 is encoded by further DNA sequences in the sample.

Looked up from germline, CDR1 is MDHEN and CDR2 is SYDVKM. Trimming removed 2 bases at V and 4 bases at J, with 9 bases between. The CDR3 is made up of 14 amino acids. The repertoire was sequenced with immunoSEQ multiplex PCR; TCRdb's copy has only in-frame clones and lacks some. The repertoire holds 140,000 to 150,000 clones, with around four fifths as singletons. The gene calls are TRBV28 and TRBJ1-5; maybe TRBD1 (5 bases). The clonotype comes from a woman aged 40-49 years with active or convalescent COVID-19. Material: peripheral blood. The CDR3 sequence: CASSLVGGNQPQHF. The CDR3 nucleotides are TGTGCCAGCAGTTTAGTGGGGGGGAATCAGCCCCAGCATTTT. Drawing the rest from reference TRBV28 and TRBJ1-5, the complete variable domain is DVKVTQSSRYLVKRTGEKVFLECVQDMDHENMFWYRQDPGLGLRLIYFSYDVKMKEKGDIPEGYSVSREKKERFSLILESASTNQTSMYLCASSLVGGNQPQHFGDGTRLSIL.